The 22 T cell receptor beta chains below all came from one sample that was sequenced in a study of human T cells and chemical hapten exposure. The time point was: pre-sensitization, week 0. Sample treatment: therapeutic diphenylcyclopropenone sensitization with weekly scalp DPC. Each CDR3 protein gets one entry after TCRdb re-called the RACE reads with MiXCR. The sample has about 380,000 distinct CDR3 sequences, approximately 5% seen once. The starting material was whole blood, obtained in connection with sensitization to the hapten diphenylcyclopropenone (DPC). The receptors were sampled from a woman aged 45-60 years with alopecia areata. Some clones in this sample may be carry-over from other donors' samples.

There are a few counts of this clonotype. The chain joins TRBV6-2 or TRBV6-3 to TRBJ1-1; unclear D gene. The CDR3 is made up of 14 amino acids. Trimming pared 0 bases from V and 0 bases from J, leaving 5 bases between. Germline loops: CDR1 MNHEY, CDR2 SVGEGT. CDR3: CASSYSDLNTEAFF. CDR3 bases: TGTGCCAGCAGTTACTCCGACCTGAACACTGAAGCTTTCTTT.

This clonotype was recorded at least ten times. The gene calls are TRBV7-2 and TRBJ2-7; TRBD1 matches at 7 bases. After removal of 3 bases from V and 3 bases from J, the junction contained 2 bases not matched to a gene. The germline gives CDR1 SGHTA, CDR2 FQGNSA. The CDR3 sequence is 13 residues long. The CDR3 region has the DNA TGTGCCAGCAGCTTGAACAGGGGCTACGAGCAGTACTTC. It translates to CASSLNRGYEQYF.

This clonotype has a handful of counts. The chain joins TRBV20-1 to TRBJ2-7; 7 nucleotides match TRBD1. The trim removed 6 bases at V and 3 bases at J, leaving 8 bases unmatched. The CDR3 totals 13 residues. Germline CDR1 DFQATT, CDR2 SNEGSKA (reference sequence). Here the CDR3 DNA reads TGCAGTGCCTATGAGGGGACAGTCTACGAGCAGTACTTC. It yields the protein CSAYEGTVYEQYF.

The rearrangement links TRBV9 to TRBJ2-1; D is tentatively TRBD1 or TRBD2 (5 bases each). Trimming pared 7 bases from V and 0 bases from J, leaving 20 bases between. The germline V gene encodes CDR1 SGDLS and CDR2 YYNGEE. CDR3 size: 17 residues. Here the CDR3 reads CASRQRGGQSSYNEQFF. CDR3 DNA sequence: TGTGCCAGCCGACAACGCGGAGGACAAAGCTCCTACAATGAGCAGTTCTTC.

V usage is TRBV14 and J usage is TRBJ1-1; unclear D gene. V dropped 1 base and J dropped 6 bases, with 9 bases sitting between them. Germline V CDR1 and CDR2: SGHDN, FVKESK. CDR3 length: 13 amino acids. CDR3 bases: TGTGCCAGCAGCCAAGGTGGCGGGTCTGAAGCTTTCTTT. This translates into CASSQGGGSEAFF.

This clonotype was seen many times. This sequence joins TRBV5-4 and TRBJ2-5, with D perhaps given as TRBD1 or TRBD2 (5 bases each). The CDR3 is 15 residues long. Trimming pared 4 bases from V and 4 bases from J, leaving 17 bases between. Germline V gene data show CDR1 as SGHNT and CDR2 as YYREEE (reference sequence). CDR3 region: CASSASPAGGETQYF. The CDR3 DNA reads TGTGCCAGCAGCGCCAGCCCGGCTGGGGGAGAGACCCAGTACTTC.

Ten or more counts support this clonotype. J is TRBJ1-4 and V is TRBV4-1; D is possibly TRBD1 (5 bases). CDR1 is MGHRA and CDR2 is YSYEKL in the germline V gene. V was cut by 2 bases and J by 0 bases, with 10 bases left in between. The CDR3 totals 16 residues. The CDR3 nucleotides are TGCGCCAGCAGCCAACTCCCGACAGCAACTAATGAAAAACTGTTTTTT. It translates to CASSQLPTATNEKLFF.

This clonotype was seen a few times. The rearrangement uses TRBV5-4 and TRBJ1-5, with D perhaps TRBD1 (6 bases). The CDR3 spans 16 residues. Germline V CDR1 and CDR2: SGHNT, YYREEE (reference sequence). V was shortened by 0 bases and J by 5 bases, with 15 bases between the two germline ends. The CDR3 protein is CASSLEGEALDQPQHF. For the CDR3, the DNA is TGTGCCAGCAGCTTGGAGGGGGAGGCGCTCGATCAGCCCCAGCATTTT.

In this sample, this clonotype turned up many times. The genes are TRBV12-3 or TRBV12-4 and TRBJ2-3, with unresolved D. The CDR3 is made up of 12 amino acids. V was pared by 8 bases and J by 5 bases, with 11 bases between. The CDR3 nucleotides are TGTGCCAGCGGGTTTATCTTAGATACGCAGTATTTT. Its protein is CASGFILDTQYF.

This clonotype appeared many times. The gene calls are TRBV7-6 and TRBJ2-1, with TRBD1 matching 7 bases. The ends lost 0 bases at V and 10 bases at J; junction bases unmatched: 0. The CDR3 totals 12 residues. CDR1 and CDR2 from the germline V gene are SGHVS and FNYEAQ. The CDR3 sequence is CASSLAGGEQFF. The CDR3 DNA reads as TGTGCCAGCAGCTTAGCAGGGGGCGAGCAGTTCTTC.

This clonotype was found a few times. This chain uses TRBV27 with TRBJ1-6, with D unclear. From germline, CDR1 is MNHEY and CDR2 SMNVEV (reference sequence). CDR3 size: 12 residues. V was pared by 5 bases and J by 6 bases, with 5 bases between. CDR3 in DNA: TGTGCCAGCAGTGCCAGTAATTCACCCCTCCACTTT. Amino acid sequence: CASSASNSPLHF.

This clonotype was observed a few times. The chain links TRBV5-6 to TRBJ1-5; 12 nucleotides line up with TRBD1. The V gene end was trimmed by 3 bases and the J gene end by 14 bases; junction bases not matched to a gene: 3. Looked up from germline, CDR1 is SGHDT and CDR2 is YYEEEE. The CDR3 contains 12 residues. The CDR3 here is CASSSGTGGEHF. The CDR3, as DNA: TGTGCCAGCAGCTCCGGGACAGGGGGCGAGCATTTT.

This clonotype was counted between two and nine times. The genes are TRBV14 and TRBJ1-1; TRBD1 aligns across 8 bases. This CDR3 region has 14 residues. The V segment lost 5 bases and the J segment 4 bases; nucleotides outside the gene matches: 6. The V gene's germline CDR1 is SGHDN and CDR2 FVKESK. CDR3 DNA sequence: TGTGCCAGCAGCTACGACGACAGGGGCACTGAAGCTTTCTTT. Its protein is CASSYDDRGTEAFF.

In this sample, this clonotype turned up many times. The V and J genes are TRBV3-1 and TRBJ2-5; D remains unclear. Germline V gene lookup returns CDR1 LGHDT and CDR2 YNNKEL (reference sequence). V was trimmed by 0 bases and J by 4 bases, leaving 15 bases between them. This CDR3 has 16 amino acids. Written as DNA, the CDR3 is TGTGCCAGCAGCCAAGATCCGGTCACCCGACGAGAGACCCAGTACTTC. Amino acids: CASSQDPVTRRETQYF.

This clonotype appeared a few times. The chain links TRBV12-3 or TRBV12-4 to TRBJ2-7, with D possibly TRBD2 on 5 matching bases. Trimming took 6 bases from V and 6 from J, leaving 12 bases between them. The CDR3 is 12 amino acids. CDR3 residues: CASSGLTPEQYF. CDR3 bases: TGTGCCAGCAGCGGACTCACTCCCGAGCAGTACTTC.

There are many counts of this clonotype. This chain joins TRBV21-1 and TRBJ2-7; the table assigns TRBD2, which was not confirmed against the DNA. TRBV21-1 is a pseudogene segment. This CDR3 is 14 amino acids long. As DNA, the CDR3 is TGTGCCAGCACCGGAGGACTAGCGGGATGTTCGAAGTACTTC. This translates into CASTGGLAGCSKYF.

This clonotype has ten or more counts. The chain uses TRBV7-2 and TRBJ2-1; 15 bases agree with TRBD2. J lost 2 bases, V lost 5 bases, and 10 bases had no gene match. CDR1 and CDR2 from the germline V gene are SGHTA and FQGNSA. The CDR3 is made up of 19 amino acids. CDR3 sequence: CASSTAGTSGRRAYNEQFF. DNA of the CDR3: TGTGCCAGCAGCACAGCCGGGACTAGCGGGAGGCGAGCCTACAATGAGCAGTTCTTC.

This clonotype came up many times. The genes are TRBV4-1 and TRBJ1-1; no definite D call. V gave up 0 bases and J gave up 4 bases, with 9 bases separating them. The CDR3 is made up of 14 amino acids. Germline V CDR1 and CDR2: MGHRA, YSYEKL. CDR3 region: CASSQEGPRTEAFF. For the CDR3, the DNA is TGCGCCAGCAGCCAAGAGGGCCCCCGCACTGAAGCTTTCTTT.

The chain joins TRBV29-1 to TRBJ2-6; D call uncertain. The length of the CDR3 is 15 residues. Trimming shortened V by 6 bases and J by 0 bases, and 12 bases separated the two germline ends. The germline CDR1 and CDR2 sequences are SQVTM and ANQGSEA. CDR3: CSVWARDSGANVLTF. The CDR3 nucleotides are TGCAGCGTGTGGGCAAGGGACTCTGGGGCCAACGTCCTGACTTTC.

This chain joins TRBV7-6 and TRBJ2-3, with 8 nucleotides matching TRBD1. J was trimmed by 7 bases and V by 4 bases; bases with no gene match: 7. This CDR3 contains 14 residues. Germline CDR1 is SGHVS and CDR2 is FNYEAQ. The CDR3 loop reads CASSSRGLGYTQYF. For the CDR3, the DNA is TGTGCCAGCAGCTCCAGGGGGCTCGGGTATACGCAGTATTTT.

Many counts were recorded for this clonotype. The V gene is TRBV6-4, the J gene TRBJ2-2; D unresolved. This CDR3 region has 9 residues. Germline V gene lookup returns CDR1 MRHNA and CDR2 SNTAGT. Trimming took off 10 bases at V and 10 bases at J, with 7 bases between the two ends. The CDR3 nucleotides read TGTGCCACATTAATGGAGCTGTTTTTT. Translated: CATLMELFF.

There are many counts of this clonotype. CDR3 sequence reads: CASSLTYEQYF. The CDR3, as DNA: TGTGCCAGCAGCTTAACCTACGAGCAGTACTTC. The chain uses TRBV28 and TRBJ2-7; D not certain. The CDR3 contains 11 residues. Germline CDR1 is MDHEN and CDR2 is SYDVKM. Trimming shortened V by 6 bases and J by 2 bases, and 5 bases separated the two germline ends.